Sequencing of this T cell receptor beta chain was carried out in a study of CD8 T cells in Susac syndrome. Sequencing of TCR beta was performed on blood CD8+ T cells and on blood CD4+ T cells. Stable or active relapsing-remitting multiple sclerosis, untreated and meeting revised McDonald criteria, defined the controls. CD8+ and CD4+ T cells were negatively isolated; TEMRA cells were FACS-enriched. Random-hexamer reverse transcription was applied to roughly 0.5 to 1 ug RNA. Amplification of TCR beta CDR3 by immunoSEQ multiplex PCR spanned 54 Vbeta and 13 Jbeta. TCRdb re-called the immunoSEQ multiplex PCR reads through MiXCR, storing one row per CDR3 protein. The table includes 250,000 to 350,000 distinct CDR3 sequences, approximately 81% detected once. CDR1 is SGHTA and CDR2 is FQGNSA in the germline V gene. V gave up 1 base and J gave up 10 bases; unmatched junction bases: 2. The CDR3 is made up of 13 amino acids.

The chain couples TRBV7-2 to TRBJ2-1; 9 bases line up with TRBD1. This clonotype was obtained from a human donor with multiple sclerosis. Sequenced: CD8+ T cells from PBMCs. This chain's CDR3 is CASSLGTGVEQFF. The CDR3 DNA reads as TGTGCCAGCAGCTTAGGGACAGGGGTCGAGCAGTTCTTC.